This T cell receptor beta chain was captured by sequencing in a study of cytomegalovirus exposure and HLA in healthy donors (dated by TCRdb to about 2017). General notes on the study: According to an earlier analysis of 450 to 650 of the donors, about 190 million T cells yielded 90 million to 140 million unique TCR beta sequences and 276 Gb of sequence data. On average, roughly 250,000 unique TCR beta nucleotide sequences were sequenced per donor among 300 to 500 genotyped donors of the cohort, with 15% to 20% of those sequences being non-productive. The study profiled the T cell repertoires of about 640 subjects by immunosequencing and related them to cytomegalovirus serostatus. Every discovery cohort repertoire had been produced on one sequencing platform. Of the roughly 400 genotyped donors, 80% to 90% were placed in the genetic ancestry cluster associated with self-reported Caucasian donors. Roughly five DR-DQ haplotypes were handled as single units for association and clustering, since linkage in the cohort was strong. The study combined high-throughput TCR immunosequencing, statistical association of individual TCRs with disease status, and machine learning to predict cytomegalovirus infection status. The aim of the study was to test whether cataloging public T cell receptors could identify signatures of past pathogen exposure. Roughly 320 gigabases of sequencing data and around 80 million unique TCR sequences made up an early release that covered approximately 700 HLA-typed donors. In a later analysis, previously published TCR beta repertoires from roughly 710 donors were re-analyzed and high-resolution HLA genotyping was added so that TCR occurrence patterns could be studied. In the later analysis, no new phenotypic data were used to find candidate immune exposures; instead, reliance was placed on TCR beta sequences and their occurrence across donors. The number of typed donors differed by locus: about 620-640 for A, B, C, DRB1 and DQB1; 522 for DQA1; roughly 600 for DPA1; and approximately 450 for DPB1. HLA typing covered class I and class II loci at four-digit resolution. To decide whether each TCR beta V gene segment behaved as functional or pseudogenic, an earlier analysis of some 600 of the donors relied on high-throughput TCR beta sequencing. Genome-wide SNP genotypes for about 60% of the 666 donors were used in a later genetic analysis, which treated that subset as a discovery cohort. Besides the first cohort of some 670 subjects, a separate validation cohort made up of over a hundred different subjects was used. Donor age, sex, ethnicity and CMV serostatus were compiled alongside the repertoire data. What the research found in general, with its limitations: Because counts were too low, 15 to 20 rarely observed V segments, including chromosome 9 orphons, were left out of the earlier analysis of about 620 of the donors. CMV serostatus was the only immune exposure information available for the cohort. Sequencing depth was assumed to be roughly uniform across donors in the presence/absence analyses, though that assumption may not hold. Some IMGT-functional V segments, including TRBV6-2 and TRBV6-3, could not be distinguished by the 87-base-pair reads and were therefore excluded. In a later analysis, TCR association rates were found to vary across HLA loci, with the most associated TCRs seen for DRB1 alleles and the fewest for HLA-C alleles. In a later genetic analysis, a missense DCLRE1C variant was associated with V-gene and J-gene trimming of TCR beta chains, and the association was replicated in an independent cohort. Compared with the approximately 710-donor mean, donors in an Asian-associated ancestry cluster had fewer N-insertions in productive TCRs, according to a later genetic analysis. Broadly in line with IMGT annotations, most TCR beta V segments showed up in productive rearrangements about 87% or about 30% of the time in an earlier analysis of 587 of the donors. In vitro tests confirmed that a few of the cytomegalovirus-associated TCR beta chains recognize cytomegalovirus antigens. In both the original and validation cohorts, the classifier was reported to diagnose cytomegalovirus status with high specificity and sensitivity. Most CMV-associated TCR beta chains appeared to be HLA-restricted in a later analysis, and the HLA associations seemed to be driven largely by CMV exposure. Because some donors lacked HLA typing at each locus, the association tests relied only on the typed subset. In a later analysis, HLA-associated TCR beta chains were found to be more clonally expanded and to have lower generation probabilities than equally common non-associated chains. Most TCR sequences were seen in very few donors, while some public TCRs were found in many individuals. It was suggested by the authors that the approach could potentially be generalized to other disease states and immunological phenotypes. A cluster of highly shared sequence variants was judged likely to be a technical artifact of the sequencing pipeline. At a false discovery rate of 0.05, a later analysis linked some 18,000 TCR beta sequences to specific HLA alleles. Several of the top co-occurrence clusters appeared to be linked to parvovirus B19, influenza, CMV and Epstein-Barr virus, according to a later analysis. Strong co-occurrence of HLA alleles, especially DR and DQ, made assigning TCR associations to individual alleles difficult. The study gave a list of around 170 TCR beta chains associated with cytomegalovirus. Correlated functional status among segregating V segments might be attributable to linkage disequilibrium, but an unknown experimental factor could not be ruled out. A further reported finding was that TCR beta sequences accurately predicted the HLA-A and HLA-B alleles for most subjects in the first cohort. In this cohort, only TCR beta chains were sequenced, and detectable features were limited by the absence of alpha or paired-chain data.

Library preparation employed the immunoSEQ multiplex PCR assay. A mixture of 60 forward primers for TCR Vbeta segments and 13 reverse primers for TCR Jbeta segments was used in the multiplex PCR. Amplification of the CDR3 region of rearranged TCR beta genes was performed with a multiplex PCR assay on genomic DNA. On the Illumina HiSeq System, the amplified TCR beta libraries were sequenced as 87-base-pair reads. The study's processing was this. A later analysis tallied approximately 87 million unique TCR beta chains across the 660 or so repertoires, and around 9.9 million of those chains were shared by two or more donors. To remove PCR and sequencing errors, raw reads were error-corrected and collapsed into unique sequences using a nearest-neighbor algorithm that merged closely related sequences. CDR3 sequences were aligned to IMGT reference sequences to assign V, D and J gene segments. For a sequence to be retained, a match of at least six nucleotides was required to both a V gene segment and a J gene segment. A rearrangement counted as productive if the CDR3 had no stop codons and remained in frame with V and J, and every other rearrangement counted as non-productive. Following IMGT convention, CDR3 was defined as the stretch from the second conserved V-encoded cysteine up to the conserved J-encoded phenylalanine. Sequences without an unambiguous match to a single V gene segment were excluded from the earlier analysis of several hundred of the donors. An earlier analysis of some 500 of the donors classified V segments as functional when productive rearrangements were above 56.7% and as segregating when the standard deviation between donors was above 5%. A statistical classification framework was built for diagnosing cytomegalovirus status from the catalog of TCR beta chain sequences. In a later analysis, TCR nucleotide sequences were compared against IMGT/GENE-DB human TR gene sequences so that V and J genes could be assigned. Using the TCRdist pipeline, a later analysis assigned CDR3 sequences along with most-parsimonious VDJ recombination scenarios. In a later analysis, each TCR beta chain was defined by its CDR3 amino acid sequence together with its V-gene family, and reads lacking a unique V-gene family were excluded. A later analysis removed 592 highly shared, low-generation-probability nucleotide sequences to deal with suspected cross-contamination and a sequencing artifact. In a later analysis, a clonal expansion index was calculated for each public chain from normalized within-repertoire ranks of inferred template counts. Generation probabilities in a later analysis came from a VDJ recombination model fitted to out-of-frame rearrangements, and those results were checked against IGoR. In a later analysis, hypergeometric tests were used to score TCR-TCR, TCR-HLA and TCR-CMV co-occurrence, with a repertoire-size bias correction applied to TCR pairs. A later analysis estimated false discovery rates by permuting HLA or CMV assignments 20 times. In a later analysis, co-occurring TCRs were grouped using DBSCAN, with TCRdist sequence similarity added in when clustering inside HLA-allele-positive subsets. Co-occurrence clustering excluded repertoires with fewer than 30,000 or more than 120,000 public chains, plus five with anomalous nucleotide sharing. The table comes from immuneACCESS by way of TCRdb, which keeps in-frame sequences with V and J called. Part of the clones is missing from these tables; in studies checked, under half for an unresolved V gene and the rest for unknown reasons. V and J calls plus clone size are reproduced from that table; the DNA served to infer D and trimming. A total of approximately 90,000 clones appear in this sample, more than 70% of them only once. The ten biggest clones cover 3% of the sample.

In total, just over 650 healthy bone marrow donors made up the cohort. All cohort members were sampled while nominally healthy, although unrecorded immune exposures were likely present. The donor was CMV seronegative and was included in the group of about 350 seronegative cohort members. Each donor provided a peripheral blood sample, and peripheral blood mononuclear cells were used for TCR beta sequencing. Genomic DNA extraction from the blood cell samples was performed with the Qiagen DNeasy Blood Extraction Kit. Concerning this clone: The target of this receptor is not known. It has no much larger one-base neighbor in the sample; base qualities were not kept.

Trimming takes 3 bases from V and 0 bases from J, and the germline ends sit 9 bases apart. CDR3 length: 14 amino acids, cysteine to phenylalanine. Only the CDR3 portion is preserved as DNA: 42 bases, with reading frame beginning at the first base. CDR1 SGHRS and CDR2 YFSETQ are derived from the germline V gene. The sample taken for sequencing was PBMCs. The source of this sequence is a middle-aged man in good health and CMV-seronegative. The sequence is built from TRBV5-1 and TRBJ1-2; no D gene call is confident. The CDR3 reads as follows: CASSYLSPNYGYTF. The DNA reads as follows: TGCGCCAGCAGCTACCTAAGCCCTAACTATGGCTACACCTTC.